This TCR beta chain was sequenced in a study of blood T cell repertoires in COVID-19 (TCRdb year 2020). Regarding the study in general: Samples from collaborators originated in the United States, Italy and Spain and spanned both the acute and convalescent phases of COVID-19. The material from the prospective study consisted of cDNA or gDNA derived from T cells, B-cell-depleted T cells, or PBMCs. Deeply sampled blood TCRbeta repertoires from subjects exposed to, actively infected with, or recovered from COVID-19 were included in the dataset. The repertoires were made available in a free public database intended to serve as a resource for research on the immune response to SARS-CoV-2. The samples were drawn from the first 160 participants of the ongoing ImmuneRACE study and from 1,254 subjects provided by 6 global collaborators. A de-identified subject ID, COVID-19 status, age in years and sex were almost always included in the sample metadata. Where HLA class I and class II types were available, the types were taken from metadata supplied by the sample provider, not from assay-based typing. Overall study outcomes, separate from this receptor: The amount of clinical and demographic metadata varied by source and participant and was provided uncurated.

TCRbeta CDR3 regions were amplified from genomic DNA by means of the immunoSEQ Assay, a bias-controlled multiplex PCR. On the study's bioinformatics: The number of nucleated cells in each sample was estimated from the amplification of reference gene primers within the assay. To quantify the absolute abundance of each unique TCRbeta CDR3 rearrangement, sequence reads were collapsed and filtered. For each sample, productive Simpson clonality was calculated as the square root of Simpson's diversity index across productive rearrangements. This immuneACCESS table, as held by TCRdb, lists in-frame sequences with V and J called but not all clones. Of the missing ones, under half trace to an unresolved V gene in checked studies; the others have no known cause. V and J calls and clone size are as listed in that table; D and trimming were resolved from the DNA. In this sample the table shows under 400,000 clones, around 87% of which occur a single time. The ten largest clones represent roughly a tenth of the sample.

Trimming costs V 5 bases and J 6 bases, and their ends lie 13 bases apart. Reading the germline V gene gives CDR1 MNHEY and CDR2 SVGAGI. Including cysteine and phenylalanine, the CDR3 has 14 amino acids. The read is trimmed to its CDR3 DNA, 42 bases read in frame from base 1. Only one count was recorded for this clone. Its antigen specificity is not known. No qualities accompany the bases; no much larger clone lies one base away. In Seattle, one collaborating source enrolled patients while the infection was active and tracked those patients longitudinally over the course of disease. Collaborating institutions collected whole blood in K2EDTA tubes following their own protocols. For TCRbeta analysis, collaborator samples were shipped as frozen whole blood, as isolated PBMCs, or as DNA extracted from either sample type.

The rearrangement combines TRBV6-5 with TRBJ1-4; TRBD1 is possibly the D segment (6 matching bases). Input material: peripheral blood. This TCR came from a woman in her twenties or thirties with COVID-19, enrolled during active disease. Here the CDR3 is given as CASSRGAFDEKLFF. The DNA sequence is TGTGCCAGCAGTCGGGGGGCGTTTGATGAAAAACTGTTTTTT.